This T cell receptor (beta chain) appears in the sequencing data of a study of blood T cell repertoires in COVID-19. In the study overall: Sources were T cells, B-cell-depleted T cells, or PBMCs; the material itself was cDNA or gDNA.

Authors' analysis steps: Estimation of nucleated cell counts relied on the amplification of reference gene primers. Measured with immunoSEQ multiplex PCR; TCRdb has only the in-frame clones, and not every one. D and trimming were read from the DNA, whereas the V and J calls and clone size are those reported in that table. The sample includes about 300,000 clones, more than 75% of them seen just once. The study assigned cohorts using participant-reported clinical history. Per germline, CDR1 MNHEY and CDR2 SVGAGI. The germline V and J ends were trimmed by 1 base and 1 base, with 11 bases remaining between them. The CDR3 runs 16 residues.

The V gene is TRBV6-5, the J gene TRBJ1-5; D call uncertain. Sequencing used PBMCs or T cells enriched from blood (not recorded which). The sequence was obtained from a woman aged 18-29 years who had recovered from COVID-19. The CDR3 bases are TGTGCCAGCAGTTACTTTAGTCCCCAAAGCAATCAGCCCCAGCATTTT. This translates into CASSYFSPQSNQPQHF.